The rows below give T cell receptor beta chains drawn from one sample of a study of identical twins. TCRdb ran MiXCR on the 5' RACE reads and lists one entry per CDR3 protein. The table records some 1,700,000 distinct CDR3 sequences, more than 30% of them present only once. Sequenced sample: cord blood. The source is a newborn girl in good health. CDR3s include the opening cysteine and the closing phenylalanine or tryptophan. D genes are given only for firm matches. The size entry is marked missing in some rows and otherwise reads once, few, many or a size class.

clone_size d_call j_call v_call cdr3_aa cdr3_nt
. . TRBJ2-7 TRBV10-3 CAIMGEEGYEQYF TGTGCCATCATGGGGGAGGAGGGATACGAGCAGTACTTC
. TRBD2 TRBJ2-1 TRBV4-1 CASSQVAPFSGYYNGQFF TGCGCCAGCAGCCAAGTGGCGCCCTTTAGCGGGTATTACAATGGGCAGTTCTTC
. . TRBJ1-4 TRBV29-1 CSVEKGEKLFF TGCAGCGTTGAGAAGGGTGAAAAACTGTTTTTT
few TRBD1 TRBJ1-1 TRBV7-4 CASSSDPPGGMNTEAFF TGTGCCAGCAGCTCAGACCCCCCAGGGGGGATGAACACTGAAGCTTTCTTT
. . TRBJ1-2 TRBV2 CASTVGGVGGYTF TGTGCCAGCACCGTTGGCGGAGTTGGTGGCTACACCTTC
few . TRBJ1-2 TRBV6-2/TRBV6-3 CASSDPQPVGYGYTF TGTGCCAGCAGTGACCCACAGCCCGTTGGCTATGGCTACACCTTC
. TRBD2 TRBJ2-1 TRBV3-1 CASSQGSGGAYEQFF TGTGCCAGCAGCCAAGGTAGCGGGGGGGCCTATGAGCAGTTCTTC
. . TRBJ2-3 TRBV21-1 CASSIGRPSISQYF TGTGCCAGCAGCATAGGCAGGCCCAGTATATCCCAGTATTTT
. . TRBJ1-4 TRBV29-1 CNVLAGRGEKLFF TGCAACGTCCTCGCAGGTCGGGGAGAAAAACTGTTTTTT
. . TRBJ1-5 TRBV16 CASSQSGPYQPQHF TGTGCCAGCAGCCAATCGGGGCCTTATCAGCCCCAGCATTTT
few . TRBJ2-7 TRBV13 CASSPLGFEQYF TGTGCCAGCAGCCCCTTAGGCTTCGAGCAGTACTTC
. . TRBJ2-5 TRBV27 CASQTPSEQYF TGTGCCAGCCAAACCCCTAGTGAGCAGTACTTC
. . TRBJ1-1 TRBV28 CASSWQGTTEAFF TGTGCCAGCAGTTGGCAGGGGACCACTGAAGCTTTCTTT
. . TRBJ1-6 TRBV5-1 CASSLEPIRDGTYNSPLHF TGCGCCAGCAGCTTGGAACCCATCAGGGACGGGACCTATAATTCACCCCTCCACTTT
few . TRBJ1-6 TRBV20-1 CSGYPVYNSPLHF TGCAGTGGGTATCCCGTCTATAATTCACCCCTCCACTTT
. . TRBJ2-1 TRBV20-1 CSASSYRGLPEGPYNEQFF TGCAGTGCTAGTTCTTACAGGGGACTACCCGAGGGCCCCTACAATGAGCAGTTCTTC
once . TRBJ1-5 TRBV28 CASSAVWQPQHF TGTGCCAGCAGTGCAGTTTGGCAGCCCCAGCATTTT
few . TRBJ2-3 TRBV6-6 CASSPRGRGPTDTQYF TGTGCCAGCAGCCCCCGGGGGCGGGGACCCACAGATACGCAGTATTTT
many . TRBJ1-2 TRBV9 CASSVKGNYGYTF TGTGCCAGCAGCGTAAAGGGAAACTATGGCTACACCTTC
many . TRBJ1-5 TRBV3-1 CASSQVRNQPQHF TGTGCCAGCAGCCAAGTTAGAAATCAGCCCCAGCATTTT
. TRBD2 TRBJ2-7 TRBV4-1 CASSQGLSRLGGSYEQYF TGCGCCAGCAGCCAGGGACTATCTCGCCTAGGAGGCTCCTACGAGCAGTACTTC
. TRBD2 TRBJ2-1 TRBV29-1 CSVERTSGNSEQFF TGCAGCGTTGAACGAACTAGCGGAAACAGTGAGCAGTTCTTC
many TRBD1 TRBJ2-1 TRBV12-3/TRBV12-4 CASSWDSALNEQFF TGTGCCAGCAGTTGGGACAGCGCCCTCAATGAGCAGTTCTTC
many . TRBJ2-3 TRBV29-1 CSVGATQTRRTDTQYF TGCAGCGTTGGAGCCACACAAACCCGCCGCACAGATACGCAGTATTTT
few . TRBJ2-7 TRBV20-1 CSATPRTRSYEQYF TGCAGTGCCACCCCGCGGACTCGCTCCTACGAGCAGTACTTC
few TRBD1 TRBJ2-1 TRBV11-2 CASSLLDRVNNEQFF TGTGCCAGCAGCTTACTCGACAGGGTAAACAATGAGCAGTTCTTC
few . TRBJ1-2 TRBV6-5 CASSSGKDYGYTF TGTGCCAGCAGTTCAGGGAAGGACTATGGCTACACCTTC
. TRBD2 TRBJ2-3 TRBV20-1 CSARGLAGGHSRTDTQYF TGCAGTGCTAGGGGTCTAGCGGGGGGCCACTCTCGCACAGATACGCAGTATTTT
once . TRBJ2-1 TRBV29-1 CSGGSGTGEYNEQFF TGCAGCGGGGGGTCCGGGACTGGCGAGTACAATGAGCAGTTCTTC
. TRBD1 TRBJ1-1 TRBV7-2 CASGIRQGFSEAFF TGTGCCAGCGGGATCCGACAGGGGTTCTCTGAAGCTTTCTTT
few TRBD2 TRBJ2-4 TRBV12-3/TRBV12-4 CASSSLLAGGRLAKNIQYF TGTGCCAGCAGTTCCCTCCTAGCGGGGGGAAGACTAGCCAAAAACATTCAGTACTTC
many . TRBJ1-2 TRBV27 CASSFGGLNYGYTF TGTGCCAGCAGTTTCGGGGGCCTTAACTATGGCTACACCTTC
. . TRBJ1-2 TRBV20-1 CSASNRAQIAYGYTF TGCAGTGCCTCGAACAGGGCCCAAATAGCCTATGGCTACACCTTC
few TRBD2 TRBJ2-7 TRBV20-1 CSARKRETSHEQYF TGCAGTGCTAGGAAGCGGGAGACTAGCCACGAGCAGTACTTC
. . TRBJ1-1 TRBV28 CASSRRQSNTEAFF TGTGCCAGCAGTCGACGACAGAGTAACACTGAAGCTTTCTTT
. . TRBJ2-7 TRBV5-1 CASSLAPLTVNYEQYF TGCGCCAGCAGCTTAGCTCCCCTGACGGTTAACTACGAGCAGTACTTC
few . TRBJ2-3 TRBV6-4 CASSSQEEDTQYF TGTGCCAGCAGTTCTCAGGAGGAAGATACGCAGTATTTT
few . TRBJ2-1 TRBV20-1 CSARFHGGRLYNEQFF TGCAGTGCTAGATTTCACGGGGGCCGGCTCTACAATGAGCAGTTCTTC
. TRBD1 TRBJ2-7 TRBV19 CARDRTGNYEQYF TGTGCCAGGGACCGGACAGGGAATTACGAGCAGTACTTC
. TRBD2 TRBJ2-3 TRBV12-3/TRBV12-4 CASRGLAGRADTQYF TGTGCCAGCCGGGGTCTAGCGGGAAGGGCAGATACGCAGTATTTT
few TRBD1 TRBJ1-5 TRBV28 CASRSGQGGNQPQHF TGTGCCAGCAGGTCGGGACAGGGAGGCAATCAGCCCCAGCATTTT
. . TRBJ2-1 TRBV20-1 CSASPAVQGVYEQFF TGCAGTGCTAGTCCGGCGGTCCAGGGAGTTTATGAGCAGTTCTTC
. TRBD1 TRBJ1-1 TRBV6-2/TRBV6-3 CASSYGGTGVVNTEAFF TGTGCCAGCAGTTACGGCGGCACAGGGGTGGTTAACACTGAAGCTTTCTTT
. . TRBJ2-7 TRBV6-1 CASSELAGTASYNEQYF TGTGCCAGCAGTGAACTAGCCGGGACTGCCTCCTACAATGAGCAGTACTTC
few TRBD2 TRBJ2-1 TRBV20-1 CSARVLAGEVPSYNEQFF TGCAGTGCTAGGGTACTAGCGGGAGAGGTCCCCTCCTACAATGAGCAGTTCTTC